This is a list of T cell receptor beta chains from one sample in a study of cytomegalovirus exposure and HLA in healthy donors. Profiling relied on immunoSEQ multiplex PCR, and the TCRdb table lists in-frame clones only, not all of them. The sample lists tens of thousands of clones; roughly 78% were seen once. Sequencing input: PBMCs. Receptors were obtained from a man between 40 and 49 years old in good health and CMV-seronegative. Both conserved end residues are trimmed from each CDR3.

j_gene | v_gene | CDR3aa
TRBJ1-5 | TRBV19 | ASSLLPGQGANQPQH
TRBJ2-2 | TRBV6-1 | ASSALAGTNTGELF
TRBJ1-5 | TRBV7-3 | ASSSSTGAHFNQPQH
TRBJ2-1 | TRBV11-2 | ASSLGLREIRNEQF
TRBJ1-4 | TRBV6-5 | ASGGFNEKLF
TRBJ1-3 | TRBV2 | ASSYRGSGGNTIY
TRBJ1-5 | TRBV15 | ATSRRGQGRGSNQPQH
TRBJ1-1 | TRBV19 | AIQGMNTEAF
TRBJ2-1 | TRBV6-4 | ASSVQQGAGNEQF
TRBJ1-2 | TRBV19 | ASSITGTGGLLNYGYT
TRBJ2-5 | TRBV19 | ASSSGTARGETQY
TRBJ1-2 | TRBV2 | ASSSGLRSYGYT
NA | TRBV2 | ASSEAAGEQY
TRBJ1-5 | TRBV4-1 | ASSQTGQRSNQPQH
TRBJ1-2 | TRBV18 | ASSPSEDYGYT
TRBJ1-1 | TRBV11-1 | ASSKKVTTEAF
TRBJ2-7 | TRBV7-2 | ASSLVVGYEQY
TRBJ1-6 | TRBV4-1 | ASSQSAGEYSPLH
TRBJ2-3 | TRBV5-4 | ASSSGLAVTDTQY
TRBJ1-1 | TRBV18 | ASSPRVGQGVAEAF